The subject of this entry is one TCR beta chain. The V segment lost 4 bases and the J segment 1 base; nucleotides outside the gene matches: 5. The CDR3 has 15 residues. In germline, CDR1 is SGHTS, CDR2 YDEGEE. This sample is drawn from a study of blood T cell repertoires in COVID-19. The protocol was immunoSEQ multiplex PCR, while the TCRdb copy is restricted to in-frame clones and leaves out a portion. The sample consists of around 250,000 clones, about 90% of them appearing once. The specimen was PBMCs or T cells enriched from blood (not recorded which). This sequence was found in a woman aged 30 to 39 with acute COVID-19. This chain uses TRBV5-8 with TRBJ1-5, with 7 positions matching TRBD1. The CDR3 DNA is TGTGCCAGCAGCCTTGGGGACAGCAGCAATCAGCCCCAGCATTTT. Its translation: CASSLGDSSNQPQHF.